The 28 T cell receptor beta chains below all came from one sample that was sequenced in a study of shared clonotypes between healthy human individuals. Method: immunoSEQ multiplex PCR; TCRdb's copy keeps in-frame clones and lacks some. The repertoire holds about 1.1 million clones, with about 80% as singletons. Source material: memory CD4+ T cells from PBMCs. Noted subset: CD45RA-negative fraction. These receptors all come from a man aged 18 to 29 in good health. Some clones in this sample may be carry-over from other donors' samples.

The chain recombines TRBV28 with TRBJ2-7; D might be TRBD1 (6 bases). Germline V gene lookup returns CDR1 MDHEN and CDR2 SYDVKM. The CDR3 spans 14 residues. V was cut by 5 bases and J by 4 bases, with 15 bases left in between. The CDR3 DNA is TGTGCCAGCAGTGTAGGGGGTGGTTGGTACGAGCAGTACTTC. Translated, it gives CASSVGGGWYEQYF.

This clone was counted between two and nine times. The chain recombines TRBV7-3 with TRBJ2-7; 7 nucleotides match TRBD2. The germline V gene has CDR1 SGHTA and CDR2 FQGTGA. Losses at the gene ends were 1 base for V and 3 bases for J; bases not matched to a gene: 6. The CDR3 has 15 amino acids. As DNA, the CDR3 is TGTGCCAGCAGCTTAAGGGCGGGAGAGGACTACGAGCAGTACTTC. This gives the protein CASSLRAGEDYEQYF.

The chain has TRBV5-1 and TRBJ2-5, with TRBD1 identical over 8 bases. After removal of 4 bases from V and 5 bases from J, the junction contained 7 bases not matched to a gene. The CDR3 covers 14 residues. CDR1 SGHRS and CDR2 YFSETQ come from the germline V gene. The CDR3 protein is CASSADREVETQYF. CDR3 DNA sequence: TGCGCCAGCAGCGCGGACAGGGAGGTCGAGACCCAGTACTTC.

The gene calls are TRBV6-1 and TRBJ2-2; D unclear. The V gene's germline CDR1 is MNHNS and CDR2 SASEGT. V lost 6 bases to trimming and J lost 2 bases, with 10 bases between them. This CDR3 has 14 residues. CDR3: CASRQHFNTGELFF. As DNA, the CDR3 is TGTGCCAGCAGACAGCACTTTAACACCGGGGAGCTGTTTTTT.

For this clone: Other DNA sequences of this sample code for an identical CDR3. The rearrangement joins TRBV7-2 to TRBJ2-1, with 11 bases matching TRBD2. The CDR3 covers 15 residues. The trim removed 3 bases at V and 3 bases at J, leaving 1 base unmatched. Germline CDR1 and CDR2: SGHTA and FQGNSA. The DNA of the CDR3 is TGTGCCAGCAGCTTTACTAGCGGGAGCTACAATGAGCAGTTCTTC. Protein: CASSFTSGSYNEQFF.

V is TRBV13 and J is TRBJ2-1, with 10 bases that match TRBD2. The germline V gene encodes CDR1 PRHDT and CDR2 FYEKMQ (reference sequence). This CDR3 contains 16 residues. The trim removed 5 bases at V and 2 bases at J, leaving 6 bases unmatched. The CDR3 bases are TGTGCCAGCAGCACCCAACTAGCGGGGACCTACAATGAGCAGTTCTTC. Its protein is CASSTQLAGTYNEQFF.

This CDR3 reads CASSYDYRSSETQYF. The CDR3 bases are TGTGCCAGCAGTTACGACTACCGTTCCTCAGAGACCCAGTACTTC. The V and J genes are TRBV6-5 and TRBJ2-5; TRBD2 might be the D (5 bases). Germline CDR1 MNHEY, CDR2 SVGAGI. The V and J ends lost 2 bases and 4 bases respectively, with 14 bases between them. CDR3 length equals 15 residues.

The V and J genes are TRBV9 and TRBJ2-3, with D tentatively TRBD2 (6 bases). Germline V gives CDR1 SGDLS, CDR2 YYNGEE. Trimming left V 3 bases short and J 2 bases short, with 16 bases between. The length of the CDR3 is 16 residues. CDR3 loop: CASSEKQRDFTDTQYF. The CDR3 DNA sequence: TGTGCCAGCAGCGAAAAACAAAGGGACTTCACAGATACGCAGTATTTT.

In the case of this clone: Germline is not matched at one junction end, which may reflect a read error. V and J are TRBV29-1 and TRBJ2-7, with 10 positions matching TRBD2. CDR1 SQVTM and CDR2 ANQGSEA come from the germline V gene. The length of the CDR3 is 15 residues. CDR3 nucleotide sequence: TGCAGCGTTGAAGCCCCGCTAGCGGGAGTGTTCGAGCAGCACTTC. Translated, it gives CSVEAPLAGVFEQHF.

The rearrangement uses TRBV4-2 and TRBJ2-7; D is possibly TRBD2 (5 bases). The CDR3 extends over 16 amino acids. In germline, CDR1 is LGHNA, CDR2 YNFKEQ. Between the trimmed V and J ends, which lost 1 base and 2 bases, there was a span of 15 bases. CDR3 DNA: TGTGCCAGCAGCCAAGGGGCCCGAAGCGGAACCTACGAGCAGTACTTC. As protein: CASSQGARSGTYEQYF.

This chain connects TRBV4-2 to TRBJ1-5; no reliable D call. The CDR3 loop spans 15 amino acids. The germline CDR1 and CDR2 sequences are LGHNA and YNFKEQ. Deletions cut 0 bases from V and 6 bases from J, with 12 bases between. The CDR3 spells CASSQDPGSGQPQHF. The CDR3 DNA is TGTGCCAGCAGCCAAGATCCAGGTTCTGGTCAGCCCCAGCATTTT.

J is TRBJ1-2 and V is TRBV6-1; possible D gene TRBD1, 5 bases. The V end was cut by 4 bases, the J end by 0 bases, with 15 bases between. Germline CDR1 and CDR2: MNHNS and SASEGT. The CDR3 is made up of 16 amino acids. This chain's CDR3 is CASSGRGGGSNYGYTF. CDR3 coding DNA: TGTGCCAGCAGTGGAAGGGGAGGAGGGTCTAACTATGGCTACACCTTC.

The rearrangement links TRBV20-1 to TRBJ2-5, with D perhaps matching TRBD2 (5 bases). The CDR3 runs 11 residues. Germline V gives CDR1 DFQATT, CDR2 SNEGSKA (reference sequence). The ends were cut back, 6 bases at V and 7 bases at J, with 12 bases in the middle. The CDR3 loop reads CSAPQEVTQYF. The CDR3, as DNA: TGCAGTGCCCCCCAGGAGGTGACCCAGTACTTC.

The sample holds many counts of this clone. V usage is TRBV2 and J usage is TRBJ2-3; D not resolved. CDR3 size: 12 residues. V lost 3 bases and J 7 bases, leaving 8 bases between the germline ends. Germline CDR1 SNHLY, CDR2 FYNNEI. The CDR3 nucleotides are TGTGCCAGCAGTGAGGAACTCCATACGCAGTATTTT. Translation: CASSEELHTQYF.

This clone has only a few counts. The chain combines TRBV15 with TRBJ1-1; D is ambiguous. This CDR3 is built from 17 residues. V was cut by 0 bases and J by 0 bases, with 14 bases left in between. CDR1 LNHNV and CDR2 YYDKDF come from the germline V gene (reference sequence). CDR3 DNA: TGTGCCACCAGCAGAGATCGGGGAGGGCGCATGAACACTGAAGCTTTCTTT. Its translation is CATSRDRGGRMNTEAFF. Looking up the rest from reference TRBV15 and TRBJ1-1 gives the full variable domain: DAMVIQNPRYQVTQFGKPVTLSCSQTLNHNVMYWYQQKSSQAPKLLFHYYDKDFNNEADTPDNFQSRRPNTSFCFLDIRSPGLGDTAMYLCATSRDRGGRMNTEAFFGQGTRLTVV.

J is TRBJ2-3 and V is TRBV7-9, with TRBD2 as a possible D gene (5 bases). From germline, CDR1 is SEHNR and CDR2 FQNEAQ (reference sequence). CDR3 length equals 14 residues. V shed 5 bases and J shed 4 bases, with 13 bases lying between them. The CDR3 region has the DNA TGTGCCAGCAGCGCCTTTCCCGGGGCAGATACGCAGTATTTT. It encodes CASSAFPGADTQYF. Full variable domain (remainder filled in from reference TRBV7-9 and TRBJ2-3): DTGVSQNPRHKITKRGQNVTFRCDPISEHNRLYWYRQTLGQGPEFLTYFQNEAQLEKSRLLSDRFSAERPKGSFSTLEIQRTEQGDSAMYLCASSAFPGADTQYFGPGTRLTVL.

The rearrangement joins TRBV30 to TRBJ2-7; tentatively, D is TRBD1 (5 bases). CDR3 length: 18 residues. The V gene's germline CDR1 is GTSNPN and CDR2 SVGIG (reference sequence). Trimming left V 5 bases short and J 2 bases short, with 28 bases between. CDR3 DNA sequence: TGTGCCTGGGCCCCGATTCTAAGACAGACCTCCTTCGCCTACGAGCAGTACTTC. Its translation is CAWAPILRQTSFAYEQYF.

The chain recombines TRBV7-2 with TRBJ2-7; 9 nucleotides agree with TRBD1. With V trimmed by 5 bases and J by 1 base, 6 bases remained unmatched. This CDR3 spans 15 amino acids. Per the germline V gene, CDR1 is SGHTA and CDR2 is FQGNSA. Written as DNA, the CDR3 is TGTGCCAGCAGCCGCGGGACAGGGTTGTCCTACGAGCAGTACTTC. It codes for CASSRGTGLSYEQYF.

V gene TRBV7-9 combines with J gene TRBJ2-3; 9 bases line up with TRBD2. Germline V gene lookup returns CDR1 SEHNR and CDR2 FQNEAQ (reference sequence). After removal of 6 bases from V and 4 bases from J, the junction contained 5 bases not matched to a gene. The CDR3 length is 14 residues. DNA of the CDR3: TGTGCCAGCAGAGTTAGCGGGGGCCCAGATACGCAGTATTTT. Its protein product is CASRVSGGPDTQYF.

The chain recombines TRBV28 with TRBJ2-5, with D perhaps matching TRBD2 (6 bases). The CDR3 is made up of 16 amino acids. The ends were cut back, 1 base at V and 1 base at J, with 13 bases in the middle. CDR1 MDHEN and CDR2 SYDVKM come from the germline V gene. CDR3 residues: CASSLSGSGAQETQYF. The CDR3 DNA sequence: TGTGCCAGCAGTTTATCAGGTAGCGGAGCCCAAGAGACCCAGTACTTC.

The chain joins TRBV29-1 to TRBJ2-3; D perhaps matches TRBD1 (5 bases). Per germline, CDR1 SQVTM and CDR2 ANQGSEA. This CDR3 spans 14 amino acids. With 7 bases removed from V and 2 bases from J, the gap between germline ends came to 16 bases. The CDR3 region has the DNA TGCAGCGGGTTACCAGGGCTACACACAGATACGCAGTATTTT. Translation: CSGLPGLHTDTQYF.

The CDR3 DNA sequence: TGTGCCAGCAGCTTAGCGGGGACAGCTGGAAACACCATATATTTT. This gives the protein CASSLAGTAGNTIYF. The gene calls are TRBV7-9 and TRBJ1-3; TRBD1 matches at 7 bases. This CDR3 has 15 residues. The junction had 1 base not matched to a gene; V was cut back by 0 bases and J by 2 bases. Looked up from germline, CDR1 is SEHNR and CDR2 is FQNEAQ (reference sequence).

This clone appeared a single time. The J gene is TRBJ2-7, the V gene TRBV7-9; TRBD2 might be the D (6 bases). Trimming shortened V by 4 bases and J by 2 bases, and 15 bases separated the two germline ends. CDR3 size: 15 residues. Germline V lookup: CDR1 SEHNR, CDR2 FQNEAQ (reference sequence). The CDR3: CASSSPGTSAYEQYF. The CDR3, as DNA: TGTGCCAGCAGCTCCCCCGGGACTTCCGCCTACGAGCAGTACTTC. The whole variable domain, filled in from reference TRBV7-9 and TRBJ2-7, reads DTGVSQNPRHKITKRGQNVTFRCDPISEHNRLYWYRQTLGQGPEFLTYFQNEAQLEKSRLLSDRFSAERPKGSFSTLEIQRTEQGDSAMYLCASSSPGTSAYEQYFGPGTRLTVT.

The chain links TRBV5-3 to TRBJ2-7; no firm D call. TRBV5-3 is filed as an ORF, its function uncertain. This CDR3 has 9 residues. Deletions cut 0 bases from V and 11 bases from J, with 3 bases between. The CDR3 nucleotides read TGTGCCAGAAGCTTGGCGGAGTACTTC. Protein product: CARSLAEYF.

The chain employs TRBV4-3 and TRBJ2-3, with a possible D match to TRBD2 (5 bases). The CDR3 sequence is 14 residues long. Germline CDR1 is LGHNA and CDR2 is YSLEER. V gave up 2 bases and J gave up 3 bases, with 9 bases separating them. DNA for the CDR3: TGCGCCAGCAGCCAATACGGGATAACAGATACGCAGTATTTT. Amino acids: CASSQYGITDTQYF.

In its sample, this clone was seen a few times. The CDR3 bases are TGCGCCAGCAGCTTGAATAGCGTTAACACCGGGGAGCTGTTTTTT. Encoded protein: CASSLNSVNTGELFF. The chain couples TRBV5-1 to TRBJ2-2, with D possibly TRBD2 on 5 matching bases. Trimming removed 1 base at V and 2 bases at J, with 9 bases between. The CDR3 extends over 15 amino acids. The germline V gene encodes CDR1 SGHRS and CDR2 YFSETQ.

The chain recombines TRBV28 with TRBJ1-1; a weak D match, TRBD1 (5 bases). The CDR3 is 13 amino acids. Trimming stripped 3 bases from V and 7 bases from J, with 12 bases between. From germline, CDR1 is MDHEN and CDR2 SYDVKM. CDR3 sequence reads: CASSFPRVLEAFF. In DNA, the CDR3 is TGTGCCAGCAGTTTTCCCAGGGTACTTGAAGCTTTCTTT.

This chain joins TRBV28 and TRBJ1-2; no firm D call. The V end lost 3 bases, the J end lost 7 bases, and 15 bases lay between the germline ends. This CDR3 has 14 residues. Germline lookup yields CDR1 MDHEN and CDR2 SYDVKM. CDR3 DNA: TGTGCCAGCAGTTTTGGGCACGTGGCAGCTGGCTACACCTTC. This encodes CASSFGHVAAGYTF.